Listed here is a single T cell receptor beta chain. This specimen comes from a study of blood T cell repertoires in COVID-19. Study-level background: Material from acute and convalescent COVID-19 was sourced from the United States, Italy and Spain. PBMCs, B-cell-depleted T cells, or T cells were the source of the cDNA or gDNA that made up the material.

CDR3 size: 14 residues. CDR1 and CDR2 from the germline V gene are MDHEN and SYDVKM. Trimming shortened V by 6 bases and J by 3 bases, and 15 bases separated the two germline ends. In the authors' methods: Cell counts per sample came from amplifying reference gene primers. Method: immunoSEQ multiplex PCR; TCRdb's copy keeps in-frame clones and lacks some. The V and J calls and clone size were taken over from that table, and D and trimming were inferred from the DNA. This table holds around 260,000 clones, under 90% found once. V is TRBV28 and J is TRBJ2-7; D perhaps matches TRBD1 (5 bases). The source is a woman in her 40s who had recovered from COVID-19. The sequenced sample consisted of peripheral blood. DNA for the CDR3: TGTGCCAGCAGGGACACCGGTACCCTCTACGAGCAGTACTTC. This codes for CASRDTGTLYEQYF.